Listed below are T cell receptor beta chains from one sample, sequenced in a study of T cells and Merkel cell carcinoma outcomes. The table came from immunoSEQ multiplex PCR; TCRdb's copy has only in-frame clones and leaves some out. This sample has roughly 1,900 clones, with 93% found just once. Sequencing was performed on tumor tissue from Merkel cell carcinoma. The receptors stem from a human donor with Merkel cell carcinoma. Each CDR3 is given with its conserved first and last residue. A D gene is named only where the DNA matches it firmly. Clone size is shown for a subset of rows, as once, few, many or a class of expanded clone.

>.|TRBV25-1|.|TRBJ1-1
TGTGCCAGCAGGGACCTCCCCGGGGCAGGGGACTTGAACACTGAAGCTTTCTTT
CASRDLPGAGDLNTEAFF
>.|TRBV28|.|TRBJ2-5
TGTGCCAGCGGCCCATCGAGAGGAGAGACCCAGTACTTC
CASGPSRGETQYF
>.|TRBV4-1|.|TRBJ2-4
TGCGCCAGCAGCCAAGATGCGGGCATTCAGTACTTC
CASSQDAGIQYF
>TRBD1|TRBV9|once|TRBJ2-7
TGTGCCAGCAGCCCAAGGGGGCAGGGGAGCGACGAGCAGTACTTC
CASSPRGQGSDEQYF
>.|TRBV7-9|.|TRBJ2-5
TGTGCCAGCAGCTCTCTTGGGACCCAGTACTTC
CASSSLGTQYF
>TRBD1|TRBV5-4|.|TRBJ2-2
TGTGCCAGCAGCTCTAATATCCCGGGACAGGGACTACCGAACACCGGGGAGCTGTTTTTT
CASSSNIPGQGLPNTGELFF
>.|TRBV19|.|TRBJ1-2
TGTGCCAGTCGAGGGCAGATCGATTGGGGCTACACCTTC
CASRGQIDWGYTF
>.|TRBV25-1|.|TRBJ2-5
TGTGCCAGCGGTCTAATGACCTTAGAGACCCAGTACTTC
CASGLMTLETQYF
>.|TRBV29-1|.|TRBJ1-2
TGCAGCGTTGGGGGGGCCAGGGTGGCTGGCTACACCTTC
CSVGGARVAGYTF
>.|TRBV14|.|TRBJ1-1
TGTGCCAGCAGCCACCCCGGGATGAACACTGAAGCTTTCTTT
CASSHPGMNTEAFF
>TRBD2|TRBV5-1|few|TRBJ2-7
TGCGCCAGCAGCTTGGAGGGGCTCGGGACTAGCGGGAGGCAGTACTTC
CASSLEGLGTSGRQYF
>.|TRBV18|.|TRBJ2-3
TGTGCCAGCTCTACATGGAGGTTAAACGATACGCAGTATTTT
CASSTWRLNDTQYF
>.|TRBV19|.|TRBJ1-5
TGTGCCAGTAGTATAGGCAGGGTTGGCAATCAGCCCCAGCATTTT
CASSIGRVGNQPQHF
>.|TRBV13|.|TRBJ1-4
TGTGCCAGCAGCTCTTGGGGGGGCGCAACTAATGAAAAACTGTTTTTT
CASSSWGGATNEKLFF
>TRBD1|TRBV7-6|.|TRBJ2-1
TGTGCCAGCAGCTCACTACAGGGGTCACCCAATGAGCAGTTCTTC
CASSSLQGSPNEQFF
>.|TRBV6-1|.|TRBJ2-3
TGTGCCAGCAGTGGGGCAGGGAAAGCAGATACGCAGTATTTT
CASSGAGKADTQYF
>TRBD2|TRBV5-1|.|TRBJ2-1
TGCGCCAGCAGCTCGGCCGCTAGCGGTGAGCAGTTCTTC
CASSSAASGEQFF
>TRBD2|TRBV7-8|once|TRBJ2-4
TGTGCCAGCAGCTTAGGGGGGGGAAACATTCAGTACTTC
CASSLGGGNIQYF
>TRBD2|TRBV30|once|TRBJ2-3
TGTGCCTGGAGGCTAGCGGGGGCGGCGAGGACAGATACGCAGTATTTT
CAWRLAGAARTDTQYF
>TRBD1|TRBV10-1|.|TRBJ2-1
TGCGCCAGCAGTAGGGCAGGGGGCTCCTACAATGAGCAGTTCTTC
CASSRAGGSYNEQFF
>.|TRBV10-2|.|TRBJ2-1
TGCGCCAGCAGTGTTACAGGGGGACTAGGGTTCAATGAGCAGTTCTTC
CASSVTGGLGFNEQFF
>TRBD1|TRBV9|.|TRBJ1-1
TGTGCCAGCAGCGACCGACAGGGGGCGCAGACTGAAGCTTTCTTT
CASSDRQGAQTEAFF